This T cell receptor beta chain was captured by sequencing in a study of blood T cell repertoires in COVID-19. About the research overall: T cells, B-cell-depleted T cells, or PBMCs supplied cDNA or gDNA.

Germline V CDR1 and CDR2: LGHNA, YNFKEQ. V shed 3 bases, J shed 8 bases, and the junction held 7 bases outside the gene matches. The CDR3 is made up of 16 amino acids. Sequenced by immunoSEQ multiplex PCR; TCRdb stores in-frame clones only, minus some. Of more than 300,000 clones in the sample, 90% were seen once. Each participant's cohort was designated according to participant-reported clinical history. Sequenced: PBMCs or T cells enriched from blood (not recorded which). This TCR was sampled from a woman aged 30 to 39 who had been exposed to COVID-19. This chain joins TRBV4-2 and TRBJ1-6; 10 bases are a match to TRBD1. CDR3: CASSHPETGGYSPLHF. CDR3 DNA sequence: TGTGCCAGCAGCCACCCAGAGACAGGGGGCTATTCACCCCTCCACTTT.